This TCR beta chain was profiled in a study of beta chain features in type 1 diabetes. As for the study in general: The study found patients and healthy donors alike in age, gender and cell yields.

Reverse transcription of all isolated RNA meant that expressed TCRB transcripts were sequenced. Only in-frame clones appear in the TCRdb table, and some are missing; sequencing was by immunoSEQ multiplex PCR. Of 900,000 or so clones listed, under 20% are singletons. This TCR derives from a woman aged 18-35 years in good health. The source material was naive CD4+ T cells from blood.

CDR3 in DNA: TGTGCCAGCAGAAGGTCCTCCAGCAATGAGCAGTTCTTC. This sequence encodes CASRRSSSNEQFF. The chain carries TRBV7-8 and TRBJ2-1; D not resolved. The germline V gene encodes CDR1 SGHVS and CDR2 FQNEAQ. The CDR3 totals 13 residues. Between the trimmed V and J ends, which lost 6 bases and 6 bases, there was a span of 12 bases.